The 20 T cell receptor beta chains listed next were all sequenced from one sample in a study of T cells after yellow fever vaccination. TCRdb independently ran MiXCR on the 5' RACE reads; one entry per CDR3 protein. The sample consists of under 700,000 distinct CDR3 sequences, about 15% of them appearing once. Sequenced material: PBMCs, taken 4 to 6 days after the first yellow fever vaccination. These receptors all stem from a man aged 18-30 years who received the YFV17D yellow fever vaccine.

This clonotype has just a few counts. The chain links TRBV9 to TRBJ2-5, with D perhaps TRBD1 (5 bases). CDR3 length: 15 amino acids. The germline CDR1 and CDR2 sequences are SGDLS and YYNGEE. V gave up 0 bases and J gave up 5 bases, with 14 bases separating them. The CDR3 coding sequence is TGTGCCAGCAGCGTAGGGGCAGGGTCGGAGGAGACCCAGTACTTC. Protein sequence: CASSVGAGSEETQYF.

This clonotype has just a few counts. This chain joins TRBV6-5 and TRBJ2-5; possible D gene TRBD1, 6 bases. V was clipped by 4 bases and J by 2 bases, with 14 bases between them. Germline values: CDR1 MNHEY, CDR2 SVGAGI. This CDR3 spans 15 amino acids. This CDR3 is CASSSYWTDQETQYF. For the CDR3, the DNA is TGTGCCAGCAGTTCCTATTGGACAGATCAAGAGACCCAGTACTTC.

This clonotype was observed a few times. This chain uses TRBV7-2 with TRBJ2-5, with D unresolved. Deletions cut 6 bases from V and 3 bases from J, with 14 bases between. CDR1 is SGHTA and CDR2 is FQGNSA in the germline V gene. The CDR3 length is 14 residues. The CDR3 sequence: CASSFSPNEETQYF. CDR3 nucleotides: TGTGCCAGCAGTTTCAGCCCGAACGAAGAGACCCAGTACTTC.

The chain couples TRBV10-3 to TRBJ2-3, with D possibly matching TRBD2 (6 bases). The germline V and J ends were trimmed by 0 bases and 0 bases, with 13 bases remaining between them. CDR3 length equals 17 residues. Looked up from germline, CDR1 is ENHRY and CDR2 is SYGVKD. The CDR3 bases are TGTGCCATCAGTGAGTCCGTGGAGGGGACTAGCACAGATACGCAGTATTTT. Amino acids: CAISESVEGTSTDTQYF.

This clonotype has more than one count but fewer than ten. The chain employs TRBV21-1 and TRBJ1-2; no check of the table's D call, TRBD1, against the DNA was made. TRBV21-1 represents a pseudogene. The CDR3 is made up of 16 amino acids. The CDR3 is CASSTTPRGGTYGYTF. The CDR3 bases are TGTGCCAGCAGCACTACCCCCAGAGGGGGGACGTACGGCTACACCTTC.

A few counts support this clonotype. The chain uses TRBV4-1 and TRBJ1-1; D perhaps matches TRBD1 (5 bases). Germline CDR1 MGHRA, CDR2 YSYEKL. Deletions cut 4 bases from V and 3 bases from J, with 15 bases between. The CDR3 loop spans 15 amino acids. CDR3: CASSLRGSWDTEAFF. CDR3 coding DNA: TGCGCCAGCAGCCTAAGGGGAAGTTGGGACACTGAAGCTTTCTTT.

This chain uses TRBV18 with TRBJ1-1; a possible D gene is TRBD1 (5 bases). CDR1 and CDR2 from the germline V gene are KGHSH and LQKENI. This CDR3 contains 14 residues. V was clipped by 3 bases and J by 14 bases, with 22 bases between them. This chain's CDR3 is CASSPDGTGNVAFF. The CDR3 DNA follows: TGTGCCAGCTCACCTGATGGGACGGGCAATGTGGCGTTCTTT.

In regard to this clonotype: One junction end disagrees with the germline gene, perhaps due to a read error. The gene calls are TRBV20-1 and TRBJ1-1; D remains ambiguous. The germline CDR1 and CDR2 sequences are DFQATT and SNEGSKA (reference sequence). The CDR3 length is 11 residues. CDR3 residues: CSARGTDVFLF. CDR3 in DNA: TGCAGTGCTAGAGGGACTGACGTTTTCCTTTTT.

V is TRBV27 and J is TRBJ1-4; D not certain. The CDR3 runs to 15 residues. V lost 0 bases and J 8 bases, leaving 13 bases between the germline ends. Germline CDR1 MNHEY, CDR2 SMNVEV (reference sequence). CDR3 nucleotides: TGTGCCAGCAGTTTATCGTTTATGGAGGAGGAAAAACTGTTTTTT. It encodes CASSLSFMEEEKLFF.

V and J are TRBV20-1 and TRBJ2-7; D unclear. From germline, CDR1 is DFQATT and CDR2 SNEGSKA (reference sequence). The CDR3 runs 14 residues. The ends were cut back, 1 base at V and 6 bases at J, with 16 bases in the middle. CDR3 in amino acids: CSARGIDFSREQYF. In DNA, the CDR3 is TGCAGTGCTAGAGGGATAGACTTCTCCCGCGAGCAGTACTTC.

CDR3 sequence reads: CSARDPRGGGVRDTQYF. The DNA for the CDR3 is TGCAGTGCTAGAGATCCGCGAGGCGGGGGAGTTAGAGATACGCAGTATTTT. The rearrangement uses TRBV20-1 and TRBJ2-3, with 7 bases aligning to TRBD2. With V trimmed by 0 bases and J by 5 bases, 14 bases remained unmatched. In germline, CDR1 is DFQATT, CDR2 SNEGSKA (reference sequence). The CDR3 loop spans 17 amino acids.

The CDR3 is CASSARTEGDTQYF. The CDR3, as DNA: TGTGCCAGCAGCGCTCGGACAGAGGGAGATACGCAGTATTTT. V is TRBV7-9 and J is TRBJ2-3; the D gene is possibly TRBD1 (6 bases). The CDR3 has 14 residues. CDR1 and CDR2 from the germline V gene are SEHNR and FQNEAQ (reference sequence). Trimming pared 5 bases from V and 5 bases from J, leaving 14 bases between.

V is TRBV2 and J is TRBJ2-2; D remains ambiguous. Trimming pared 4 bases from V and 9 bases from J, leaving 3 bases between. Looked up from germline, CDR1 is SNHLY and CDR2 is FYNNEI. The CDR3 consists of 10 residues. As DNA, the CDR3 is TGTGCCAGCAGTGCGCGGGAGCTGTTTTTT. Protein product: CASSARELFF.

This clonotype was observed a few times. The chain employs TRBV27 and TRBJ1-1; D not resolved. The V end was cut by 1 base, the J end by 6 bases, with 15 bases between. CDR1 MNHEY and CDR2 SMNVEV come from the germline V gene (reference sequence). This CDR3 is built from 15 residues. CDR3 sequence: CASSLYMPRGSEAFF. The CDR3, as DNA: TGTGCCAGCAGTTTATATATGCCCCGAGGGTCTGAAGCTTTCTTT.

The V call is TRBV28, the J call TRBJ1-5; 7 bases align to TRBD1. CDR1 MDHEN and CDR2 SYDVKM come from the germline V gene. Germline trimming cut 6 bases from V and 2 bases from J; bases unmatched to any gene: 4. The CDR3 has 14 residues. As DNA, the CDR3 is TGTGCCAGCAGGATAACAGGGGGCAATCAGCCCCAGCATTTT. This translates into CASRITGGNQPQHF.

The J gene is TRBJ2-3, the V gene TRBV7-8, with 11 positions matching TRBD2. Germline V gives CDR1 SGHVS, CDR2 FQNEAQ. There are 16 residues in the CDR3. J lost 5 bases, V lost 4 bases, and 8 bases had no gene match. DNA of the CDR3: TGTGCCAGCAGCTCACCTCTAGCGGGGGGAATAGATACGCAGTATTTT. The encoded protein is CASSSPLAGGIDTQYF.

The gene calls are TRBV4-1 and TRBJ2-1, with 8 positions matching TRBD2. Germline values: CDR1 MGHRA, CDR2 YSYEKL. This CDR3 is built from 18 residues. V lost 3 bases to trimming and J lost 5 bases; unmatched junction nucleotides: 15. Written as DNA, the CDR3 is TGCGCCAGCAGCCAGGTGGTGGCCTTAGCGGGGCAAAACAATGAGCAGTTCTTC. Translated: CASSQVVALAGQNNEQFF.

The V and J genes are TRBV28 and TRBJ2-2, with no clear D. The ends were cut back, 7 bases at V and 8 bases at J, with 14 bases in the middle. Germline CDR1 is MDHEN and CDR2 is SYDVKM. CDR3 length: 13 amino acids. The chain's CDR3 is CASIAAGSGELFF. The CDR3 region has the DNA TGTGCCAGCATCGCGGCCGGCTCTGGGGAGCTGTTTTTT.

This clonotype was observed at least ten times. The genes are TRBV6-5 and TRBJ1-1, with D tentatively TRBD1 (5 bases). This CDR3 is 13 amino acids long. The germline V gene encodes CDR1 MNHEY and CDR2 SVGAGI. V was trimmed by 0 bases and J by 6 bases, leaving 8 bases between them. The CDR3 reads CASSYSRVAEAFF. Written as DNA, the CDR3 is TGTGCCAGCAGTTACTCCAGGGTGGCTGAAGCTTTCTTT.

This clonotype was found a few times. The rearrangement links TRBV10-3 to TRBJ2-7; D gene ambiguous. The CDR3 consists of 13 residues. The germline V gene encodes CDR1 ENHRY and CDR2 SYGVKD. The V and J ends lost 0 bases and 2 bases respectively, with 5 bases between them. CDR3 DNA: TGTGCCATCAGTGAGTCTCTTACCTACGAGCAGTACTTC. As protein: CAISESLTYEQYF.